This T cell receptor beta chain is from a study of CD8 T cells in Susac syndrome. Study information: Of the sequenced Susac syndrome patients, six had active disease and about 8 were in remission.

Random-hexamer reverse transcription was applied to about 0.5 to 1 ug RNA. TCRdb re-derived calls from the immunoSEQ multiplex PCR reads in MiXCR, one entry per CDR3 protein. The repertoire holds some 96,000 distinct CDR3 sequences, with roughly 94% as singletons. This receptor was taken from a human donor with Susac syndrome. The source material was CD4+ T cells from PBMCs.

Here the CDR3 reads CSAPGPTF. CDR3 in DNA: TGCAGCGCTCCGGGACCCACCTTC. The chain recombines TRBV29-1 with TRBJ1-2; D might be TRBD1 (5 bases). The CDR3 spans 8 residues. The germline V gene encodes CDR1 SQVTM and CDR2 ANQGSEA. Deletions cut 7 bases from V and 13 bases from J, with 10 bases between.